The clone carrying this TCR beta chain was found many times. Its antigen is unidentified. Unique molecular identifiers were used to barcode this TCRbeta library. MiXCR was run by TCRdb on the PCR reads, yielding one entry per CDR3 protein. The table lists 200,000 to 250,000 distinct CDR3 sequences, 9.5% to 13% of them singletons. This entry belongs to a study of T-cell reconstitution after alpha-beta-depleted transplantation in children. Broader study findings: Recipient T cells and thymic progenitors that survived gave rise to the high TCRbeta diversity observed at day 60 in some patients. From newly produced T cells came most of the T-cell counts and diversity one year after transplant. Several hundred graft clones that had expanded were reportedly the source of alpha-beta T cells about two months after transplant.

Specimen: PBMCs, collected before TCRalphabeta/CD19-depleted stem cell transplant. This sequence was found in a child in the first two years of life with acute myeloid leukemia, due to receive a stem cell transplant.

CDR3 nucleotide sequence: TGCGCCAGCAGCTCGGGGGTAGGCTTGGCGTCCTATGGCTACACCTTC. Its translation: CASSSGVGLASYGYTF. The genes are TRBV5-1 and TRBJ1-2, with a weak D call TRBD1 (5 bases). Germline CDR1 and CDR2: SGHRS and YFSETQ. This CDR3 region has 16 residues. V shed 3 bases and J shed 4 bases, with 19 bases lying between them.